The 18 T cell receptor beta chains presented below share a single source sample, sequenced in a study of T cell responses to AZD1222 COVID-19 vaccine. Here immunoSEQ multiplex PCR was the method, and the copy in TCRdb shows in-frame clones only, minus some. The top ten clones hold approximately 3.8% of a sample with approximately 150,000 clones, about 89% of them seen once. Material: peripheral blood, obtained 28 days after the second AZD1222 dose. Receptors originate from an adult who received the AZD1222 COVID-19 vaccine.

The chain couples TRBV6-5 to TRBJ2-7; TRBD1 aligns across 7 bases. Unmatched junction bases numbered 3, after V lost 6 bases and J lost 4 bases. This CDR3 has 12 residues. CDR1 is MNHEY, CDR2 SVGAGI, per germline. The CDR3 DNA reads TGTGCCAGCAGCAGGGGGTCGTACGAGCAGTACTTC. Amino acid sequence: CASSRGSYEQYF.

This chain uses TRBV5-1 with TRBJ1-1, with TRBD1 as a possible D gene (5 bases). The V and J ends lost 1 base and 2 bases respectively, with 12 bases between them. The length of the CDR3 is 15 residues. The germline gives CDR1 SGHRS, CDR2 YFSETQ. CDR3 sequence reads: CASSLNGRANTEAFF. The CDR3 DNA reads as TGCGCCAGCAGCTTGAATGGCAGGGCTAACACTGAAGCTTTCTTT.

The chain carries TRBV12-3 or TRBV12-4 and TRBJ1-5, with D hard to call. The CDR3 loop spans 12 amino acids. Deletions cut 5 bases from V and 9 bases from J, with 11 bases between. CDR3 region: CASSTRRPPQHF. CDR3 coding DNA: TGTGCCAGCAGTACACGACGGCCGCCCCAGCATTTT.

The V gene is TRBV5-4, the J gene TRBJ2-2, with D maybe TRBD1 (5 bases). V gave up 5 bases and J gave up 8 bases, with 16 bases separating them. Germline assignment: CDR1 SGHNT and CDR2 YYREEE (reference sequence). The CDR3 extends over 14 amino acids. CDR3 DNA sequence: TGTGCCAGCAGTCGGCCCCAGGGATCAGGGGAGCTGTTTTTT. As protein: CASSRPQGSGELFF.

The CDR3 nucleotides are TGCAGCGTTGGAGGGATCAGGGGCGTCAACACTGAAGCTTTCTTT. Translating gives CSVGGIRGVNTEAFF. This sequence joins TRBV29-1 and TRBJ1-1; D may be TRBD1 (6 bases). The V and J ends lost 4 bases and 2 bases respectively, with 17 bases between them. CDR3 length: 15 amino acids. The germline CDR1 and CDR2 sequences are SQVTM and ANQGSEA.

This clone was seen a single time. The DNA of the CDR3 is TGTGCCAGCAGTGACTCCGGGGGGATTATGGAGACCCAGTACTTC. Protein sequence: CASSDSGGIMETQYF. This chain joins TRBV6-4 and TRBJ2-5, with 7 bases lining up with TRBD2. Per germline, CDR1 MRHNA and CDR2 SNTAGT. The CDR3 sequence is 15 residues long. V was pared by 0 bases and J by 5 bases, with 6 bases of the junction left unmatched.

The rearrangement links TRBV29-1 to TRBJ1-4; 8 bases are shared with TRBD1. From germline, CDR1 is SQVTM and CDR2 ANQGSEA. Trimming removed 4 bases from V and 3 bases from J; junction bases left unmatched: 4. This CDR3 contains 14 residues. The CDR3 bases are TGCAGCGTTGGAACAGGGGGAGCTAATGAAAAACTGTTTTTT. Translation: CSVGTGGANEKLFF.

The V call is TRBV19, the J call TRBJ2-2; D is perhaps TRBD1 or TRBD2 (5 bases each). Germline CDR1 is LNHDA and CDR2 is SQIVND (reference sequence). The ends were cut back, 3 bases at V and 5 bases at J, with 16 bases in the middle. CDR3 length equals 16 residues. For the CDR3, the DNA is TGTGCCAGTAGTATGGGACGGGGAAGGTGGACCGGGGAGCTGTTTTTT. Its translation is CASSMGRGRWTGELFF.

This chain links TRBV5-4 with TRBJ2-1; D perhaps matches TRBD2 (5 bases). The CDR3 is made up of 16 amino acids. V lost 5 bases and J lost 4, with 19 bases in between. Germline loops: CDR1 SGHNT, CDR2 YYREEE (reference sequence). The CDR3 sequence: CASSLDGEGQYNEQFF. CDR3 DNA: TGTGCCAGCAGTCTCGACGGGGAAGGGCAGTACAATGAGCAGTTCTTC.

This clone was seen more than once but under ten times. This chain joins TRBV5-4 and TRBJ2-2; D is uncertain. Germline assignment: CDR1 SGHNT and CDR2 YYREEE (reference sequence). The V end lost 5 bases, the J end lost 5 bases, and 10 bases lay between the germline ends. The CDR3 runs to 13 residues. CDR3 coding DNA: TGTGCCAGCAGTCTTGAAGGGACCGGGGAGCTGTTTTTT. This translates into CASSLEGTGELFF.

J is TRBJ2-5 and V is TRBV19; 8 bases are a match to TRBD2. Germline CDR1 LNHDA, CDR2 SQIVND (reference sequence). The length of the CDR3 is 12 residues. V shed 11 bases and J 5 bases; nucleotides not matched to a gene: 7. The CDR3 nucleotides are TGTGCCGGGCGGGGGGTGGGGGAGACCCAGTACTTC. It specifies CAGRGVGETQYF.

This clone was found once. V usage is TRBV19 and J usage is TRBJ1-5; TRBD1 aligns across 8 bases. The CDR3 sequence is 16 residues long. Germline V gives CDR1 LNHDA, CDR2 SQIVND (reference sequence). V lost 3 bases, J lost 1 base, and 5 bases stayed unmatched. The CDR3 region is CASSIRTGISNQPQHF. The CDR3 DNA reads as TGTGCCAGTAGTATTAGGACAGGGATAAGCAATCAGCCCCAGCATTTT.

The chain has TRBV12-3 or TRBV12-4 and TRBJ1-2, with TRBD1 matching over 7 bases. The junction had 4 bases not matched to a gene; V was cut back by 7 bases and J by 2 bases. The length of the CDR3 is 13 residues. The CDR3 bases are TGTGCCAGCACCCTACAGGGGAACTATGGCTACACCTTC. Translating gives CASTLQGNYGYTF.

This rearrangement joins TRBV30 to TRBJ1-1, with D unclear. This CDR3 has 13 amino acids. The germline V gene encodes CDR1 GTSNPN and CDR2 SVGIG (reference sequence). Trimming stripped 3 bases from V and 1 base from J, with 9 bases between. The CDR3 reads CAWSDQTNTEAFF. CDR3 in DNA: TGTGCCTGGAGCGACCAGACGAACACTGAAGCTTTCTTT.

This sequence joins TRBV21-1 and TRBJ1-2; the table's D call, TRBD1, has no DNA check behind it. TRBV21-1 constitutes a pseudogene. The CDR3 contains 15 residues. CDR3 nucleotides: TGTGCCAGCAGCAAAGCAGGGGTCTGGCGCTATGGCTACACCTTC. As protein: CASSKAGVWRYGYTF.

This clone was seen more than once but under ten times. V gene TRBV4-2 combines with J gene TRBJ2-5; D remains unclear. The CDR3 spans 14 residues. Trimming removed 1 base at V and 5 bases at J, with 11 bases between. Per the germline V gene, CDR1 is LGHNA and CDR2 is YNFKEQ. For the CDR3, the DNA is TGTGCCAGCAGCCAAGGCGAAGGGTCCGAGACCCAGTACTTC. Residues: CASSQGEGSETQYF.

The chain recombines TRBV11-3 with TRBJ2-3; the D is unclear. Germline values: CDR1 SGHNT, CDR2 YENEEA. The CDR3 is made up of 17 amino acids. Trimming took off 3 bases at V and 0 bases at J, with 16 bases between the two ends. CDR3 sequence reads: CASSLLYRGSSTDTQYF. The CDR3 nucleotides read TGTGCCAGCAGCTTGCTTTATCGTGGTTCCAGCACAGATACGCAGTATTTT.

This clone was counted a few times. Other DNA sequences in the sample encode the same CDR3. The chain joins TRBV12-3 or TRBV12-4 to TRBJ1-4; D unclear. V lost 3 bases, J lost 8 bases, and 7 bases lay in between. The CDR3 contains 12 residues. CDR3 nucleotides: TGTGCCAGCAGTTTGGGTGGGGAAAAACTGTTTTTT. Amino acid sequence: CASSLGGEKLFF.